This T cell receptor beta chain is drawn from a study of vaccination effects on CD4 cells after COVID-19. Study at large: Post-vaccine sample collection fell at a median of 72 days after the second dose. Study-level findings and limits: Early post-infection timepoints were missing from the study, which also had few convalescent patients. Both infection-induced and vaccine-induced clones contracted markedly at late post-vaccination timepoints.

Per the germline V gene, CDR1 is MNHEY and CDR2 is SVGEGT. Unmatched junction bases numbered 5, after V lost 5 bases and J lost 5 bases. This CDR3 comprises 15 residues. This clone showed up just a few times. Antigen: not known. Following culture for around 10 days, CD4+ T cells were isolated. Two-dose BNT162b2 or mRNA-1273 vaccination was given to participants. This table comes from immunoSEQ multiplex PCR, and its TCRdb copy is limited to in-frame clones, with some not included. The top ten hold roughly 2.3% of the sample, which has approximately 70,000 clones, approximately 73% seen once. The chain recombines TRBV6-2 or TRBV6-3 with TRBJ1-6, with 8 bases identical to TRBD1. Here the sequenced sample was CD4+ T cells from PBMCs cultured without peptide, taken after COVID-19 vaccination. The sequence was obtained from a human donor who received a COVID-19 vaccine. The CDR3 is CASSRTGSDNSPLHF. The CDR3 DNA is TGTGCCAGCAGTCGGACAGGGTCTGATAATTCACCCCTCCACTTT.